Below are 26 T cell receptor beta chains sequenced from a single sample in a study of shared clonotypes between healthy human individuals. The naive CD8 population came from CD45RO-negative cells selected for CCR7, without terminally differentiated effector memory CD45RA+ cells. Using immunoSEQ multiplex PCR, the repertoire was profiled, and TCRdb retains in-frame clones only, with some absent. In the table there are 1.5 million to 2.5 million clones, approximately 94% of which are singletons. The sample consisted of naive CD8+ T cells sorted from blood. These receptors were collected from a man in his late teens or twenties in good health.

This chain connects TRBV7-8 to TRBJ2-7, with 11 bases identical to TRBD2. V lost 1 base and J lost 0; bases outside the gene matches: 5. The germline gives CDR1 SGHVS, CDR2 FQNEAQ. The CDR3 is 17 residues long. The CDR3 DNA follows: TGTGCCAGCAGCTTAGAACTAGCGGGGGCAAGCTCCTACGAGCAGTACTTC. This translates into CASSLELAGASSYEQYF.

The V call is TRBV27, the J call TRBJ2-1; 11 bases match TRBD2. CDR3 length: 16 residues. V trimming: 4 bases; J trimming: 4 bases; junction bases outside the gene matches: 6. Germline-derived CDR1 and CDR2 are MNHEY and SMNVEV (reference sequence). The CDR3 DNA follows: TGTGCCAGCAGTTCCTTAGCGGGAGGGAGTTACAATGAGCAGTTCTTC. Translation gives CASSSLAGGSYNEQFF.

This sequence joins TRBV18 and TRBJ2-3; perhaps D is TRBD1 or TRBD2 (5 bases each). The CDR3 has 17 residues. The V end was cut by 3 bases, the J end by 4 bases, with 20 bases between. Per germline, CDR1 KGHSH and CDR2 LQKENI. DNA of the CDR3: TGTGCCAGCTCACCGAGTACGGGACGCTCGGGCGCAGATACGCAGTATTTT. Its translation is CASSPSTGRSGADTQYF.

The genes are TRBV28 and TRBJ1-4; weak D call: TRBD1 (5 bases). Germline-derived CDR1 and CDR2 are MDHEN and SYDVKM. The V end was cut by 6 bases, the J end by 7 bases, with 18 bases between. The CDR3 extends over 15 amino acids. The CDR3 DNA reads TGTGCCAGCAGCGAAGGGGTGGGCCGTGGTGAAAAACTGTTTTTT. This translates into CASSEGVGRGEKLFF.

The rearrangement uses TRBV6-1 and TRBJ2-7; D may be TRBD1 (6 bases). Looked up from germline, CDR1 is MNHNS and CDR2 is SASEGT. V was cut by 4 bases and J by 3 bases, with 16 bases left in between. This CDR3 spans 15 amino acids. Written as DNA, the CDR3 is TGTGCCAGCAGTGCTTATCGGACAGCTAGCTACGAGCAGTACTTC. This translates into CASSAYRTASYEQYF.

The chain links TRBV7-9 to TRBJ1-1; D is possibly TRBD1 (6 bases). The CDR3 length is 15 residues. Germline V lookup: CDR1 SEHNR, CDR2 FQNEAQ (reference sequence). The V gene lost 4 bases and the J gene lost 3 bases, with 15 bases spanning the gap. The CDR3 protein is CASSSIQGEDTEAFF. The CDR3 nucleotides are TGTGCCAGCAGCTCGATACAGGGAGAGGACACTGAAGCTTTCTTT.

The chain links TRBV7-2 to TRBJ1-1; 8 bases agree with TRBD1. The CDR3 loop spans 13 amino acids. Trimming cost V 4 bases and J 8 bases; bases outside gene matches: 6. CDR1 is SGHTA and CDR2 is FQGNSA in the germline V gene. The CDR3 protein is CASSSPRTGEAFF. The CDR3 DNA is TGTGCCAGCAGCTCCCCAAGGACAGGGGAAGCTTTCTTT.

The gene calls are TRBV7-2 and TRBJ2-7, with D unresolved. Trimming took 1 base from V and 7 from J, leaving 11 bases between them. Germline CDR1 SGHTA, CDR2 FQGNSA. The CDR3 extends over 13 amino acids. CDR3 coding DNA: TGTGCCAGCAGCTTAGATCTAGGGCGGGAGCAGTACTTC. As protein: CASSLDLGREQYF.

CDR3 loop: CASSFYSGNEQYF. The CDR3 DNA is TGTGCCAGCAGCTTCTACAGTGGGAACGAGCAGTACTTC. The chain recombines TRBV7-6 with TRBJ2-7; no firm D call. Germline V gene lookup returns CDR1 SGHVS and CDR2 FNYEAQ. V shed 3 bases and J shed 5 bases, with 11 bases lying between them. The CDR3 contains 13 residues. The complete variable domain, with remaining parts taken from reference TRBV7-6 and TRBJ2-7, reads GAGVSQSPRYKVTKRGQDVALRCDPISGHVSLYWYRQALGQGPEFLTYFNYEAQQDKSGLPNDRFSAERPEGSISTLTIQRTEQRDSAMYRCASSFYSGNEQYFGPGTRLTVT.

The CDR3 coding sequence is TGCGCCAGCAGCCAAGACCTCCTAGAGGATGAGCAGTTCTTC. It is translated as CASSQDLLEDEQFF. The chain uses TRBV4-3 and TRBJ2-1; unclear D gene. V was shortened by 0 bases and J by 8 bases, with 11 bases between the two germline ends. Germline V gene data show CDR1 as LGHNA and CDR2 as YSLEER. This CDR3 has 14 residues.

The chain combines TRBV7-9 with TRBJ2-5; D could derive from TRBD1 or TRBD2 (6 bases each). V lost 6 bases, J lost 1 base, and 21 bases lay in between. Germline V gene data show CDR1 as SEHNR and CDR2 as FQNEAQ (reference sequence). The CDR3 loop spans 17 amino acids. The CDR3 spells CASSYPPLRGLQETQYF. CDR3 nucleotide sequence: TGTGCCAGCAGTTACCCGCCCTTACGGGGGCTCCAAGAGACCCAGTACTTC.

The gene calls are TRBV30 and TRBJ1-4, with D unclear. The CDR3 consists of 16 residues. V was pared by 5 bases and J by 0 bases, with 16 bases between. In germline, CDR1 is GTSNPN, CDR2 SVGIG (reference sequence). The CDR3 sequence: CAWEEVDLPTNEKLFF. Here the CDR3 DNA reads TGTGCCTGGGAGGAGGTGGACCTACCAACTAATGAAAAACTGTTTTTT.

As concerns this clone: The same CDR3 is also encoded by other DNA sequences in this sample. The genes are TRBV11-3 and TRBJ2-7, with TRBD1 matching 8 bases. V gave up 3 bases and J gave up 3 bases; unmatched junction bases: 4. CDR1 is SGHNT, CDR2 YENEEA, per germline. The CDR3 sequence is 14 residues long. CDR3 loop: CASSLGTGGYEQYF. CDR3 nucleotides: TGTGCCAGCAGCTTGGGAACAGGGGGCTACGAGCAGTACTTC. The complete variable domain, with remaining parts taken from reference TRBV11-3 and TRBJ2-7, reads EAGVVQSPRYKIIEKKQPVAFWCNPISGHNTLYWYLQNLGQGPELLIRYENEEAVDDSQLPKDRFSAERLKGVDSTLKIQPAELGDSAVYLCASSLGTGGYEQYFGPGTRLTVT.

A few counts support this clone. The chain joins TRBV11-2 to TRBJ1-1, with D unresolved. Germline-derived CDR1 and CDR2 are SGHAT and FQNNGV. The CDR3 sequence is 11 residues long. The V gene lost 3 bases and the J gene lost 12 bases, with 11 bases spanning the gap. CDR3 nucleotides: TGTGCCAGCAGCTTGGCCCCAGAGCCTTTCTTT. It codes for CASSLAPEPFF.

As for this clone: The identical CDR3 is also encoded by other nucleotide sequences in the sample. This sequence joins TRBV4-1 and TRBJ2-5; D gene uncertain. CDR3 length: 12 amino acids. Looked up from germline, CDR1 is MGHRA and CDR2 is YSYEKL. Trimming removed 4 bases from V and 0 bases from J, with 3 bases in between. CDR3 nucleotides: TGCGCCAGCAGCCCTGACCAAGAGACCCAGTACTTC. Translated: CASSPDQETQYF.

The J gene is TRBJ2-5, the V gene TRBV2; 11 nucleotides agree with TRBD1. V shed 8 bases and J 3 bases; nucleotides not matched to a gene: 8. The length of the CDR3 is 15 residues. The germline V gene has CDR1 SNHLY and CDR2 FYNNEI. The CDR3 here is CASGEGQGDEETQYF. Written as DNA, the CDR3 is TGTGCCAGCGGCGAGGGACAGGGGGACGAAGAGACCCAGTACTTC.

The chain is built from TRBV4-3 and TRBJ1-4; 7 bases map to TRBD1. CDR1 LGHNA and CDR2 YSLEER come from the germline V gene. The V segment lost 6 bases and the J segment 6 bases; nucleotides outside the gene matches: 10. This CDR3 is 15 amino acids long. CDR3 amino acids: CASSRLTGIDEKLFF. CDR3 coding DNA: TGCGCCAGCAGTCGCCTGACAGGGATTGATGAAAAACTGTTTTTT.

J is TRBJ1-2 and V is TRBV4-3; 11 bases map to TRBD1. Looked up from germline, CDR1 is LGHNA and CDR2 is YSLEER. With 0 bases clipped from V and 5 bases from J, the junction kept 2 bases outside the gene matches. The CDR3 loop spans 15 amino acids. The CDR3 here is CASSQEGQGAYGYTF. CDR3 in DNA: TGCGCCAGCAGCCAAGAAGGACAGGGGGCGTATGGCTACACCTTC.

The DNA of the CDR3 is TGTGCCAGCAGCTTCATCGCAGGAGTAAACACTGAAGCTTTCTTT. Protein sequence: CASSFIAGVNTEAFF. The chain recombines TRBV5-6 with TRBJ1-1; the D is unclear. Between the trimmed V and J ends, which lost 2 bases and 2 bases, there was a span of 13 bases. The CDR3 covers 15 residues. Germline-derived CDR1 and CDR2 are SGHDT and YYEEEE.

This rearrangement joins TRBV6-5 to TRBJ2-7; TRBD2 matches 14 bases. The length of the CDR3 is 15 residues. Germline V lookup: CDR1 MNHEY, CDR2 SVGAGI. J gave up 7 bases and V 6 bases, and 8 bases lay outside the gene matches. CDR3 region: CASSPTSGRAGEQYF. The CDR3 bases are TGTGCCAGCAGCCCGACTAGCGGGAGGGCCGGAGAGCAGTACTTC.

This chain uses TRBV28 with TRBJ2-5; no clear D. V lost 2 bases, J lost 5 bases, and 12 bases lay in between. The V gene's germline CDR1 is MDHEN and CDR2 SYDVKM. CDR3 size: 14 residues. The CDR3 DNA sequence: TGTGCCAGCAGTTTAACAGCAGGATGGGAGACCCAGTACTTC. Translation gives CASSLTAGWETQYF.

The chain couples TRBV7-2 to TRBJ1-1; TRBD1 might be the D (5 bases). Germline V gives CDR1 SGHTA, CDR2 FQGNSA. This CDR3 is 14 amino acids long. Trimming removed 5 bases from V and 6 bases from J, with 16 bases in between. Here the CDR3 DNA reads TGTGCCAGCAGCCTTTTGACAGCCAGCCCTGAAGCTTTCTTT. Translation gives CASSLLTASPEAFF.

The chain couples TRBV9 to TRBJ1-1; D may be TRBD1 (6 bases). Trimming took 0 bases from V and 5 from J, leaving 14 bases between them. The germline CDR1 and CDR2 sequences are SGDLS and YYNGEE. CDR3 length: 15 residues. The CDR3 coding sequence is TGTGCCAGCAGCGTAGCCGGAGGGGGTTGGACTGAAGCTTTCTTT. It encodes CASSVAGGGWTEAFF.

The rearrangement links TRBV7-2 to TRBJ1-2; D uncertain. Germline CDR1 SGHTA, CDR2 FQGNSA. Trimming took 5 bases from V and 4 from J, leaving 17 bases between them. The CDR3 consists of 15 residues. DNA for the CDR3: TGTGCCAGCAGCCTATCCCGGGCTTCACTCTATGGCTACACCTTC. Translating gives CASSLSRASLYGYTF.

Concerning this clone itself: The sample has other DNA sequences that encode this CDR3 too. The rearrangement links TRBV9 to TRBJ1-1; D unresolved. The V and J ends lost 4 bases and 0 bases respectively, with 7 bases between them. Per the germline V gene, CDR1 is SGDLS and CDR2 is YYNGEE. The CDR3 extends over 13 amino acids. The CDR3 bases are TGTGCCAGCAGCCCCGGCATGAACACTGAAGCTTTCTTT. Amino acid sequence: CASSPGMNTEAFF.

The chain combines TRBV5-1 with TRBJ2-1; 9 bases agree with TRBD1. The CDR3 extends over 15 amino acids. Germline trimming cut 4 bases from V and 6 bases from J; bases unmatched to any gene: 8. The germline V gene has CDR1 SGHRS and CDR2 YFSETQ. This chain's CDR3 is CASSLTGGTFNEQFF. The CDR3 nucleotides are TGCGCCAGCAGCCTGACAGGGGGTACGTTCAATGAGCAGTTCTTC.